The rows below give T cell receptor beta chains drawn from one sample of a study of blood T cell repertoires in COVID-19. Here immunoSEQ multiplex PCR was the method, and the copy in TCRdb shows in-frame clones only, minus some. This table has over 100,000 clones, 88% appearing once. Sequencing was performed on peripheral blood. These receptors all stem from a man in his fifties or sixties with acute or convalescent COVID-19. The CDR3 runs from the conserved cysteine through the conserved F or W. The D gene is left open where the match is weak. Size is omitted from some rows. Given values are once, few, many or a class for expanded clones.

TRBJ1-5	-	-	TRBV19	CASSEVSSRLWPQHF	TGTGCCAGTAGTGAAGTATCCAGTCGCCTTTGGCCCCAGCATTTT
TRBJ2-5	-	TRBD2	TRBV4-1	CASSHATSGVQETQYF	TGCGCCAGCAGCCATGCCACTAGCGGGGTTCAAGAGACCCAGTACTTC
TRBJ2-7	-	-	TRBV5-1	CASSFLRSSYEQYF	TGCGCCAGCAGTTTCTTGAGAAGCTCCTACGAGCAGTACTTC
TRBJ1-2	-	-	TRBV20-1	CSASPDYGYTF	TGCAGTGCTAGTCCAGACTATGGCTACACCTTC
TRBJ1-4	-	-	TRBV2	CASSDNSEKLFF	TGTGCCAGCAGTGACAACTCGGAAAAACTGTTTTTT
TRBJ2-1	-	-	TRBV3-1/TRBV3-2	CASSQGLVGPNEQFF	TGTGCCAGCAGCCAAGGACTAGTGGGGCCGAATGAGCAGTTCTTC
TRBJ2-7	-	TRBD1	TRBV6-5	CASSYSGQGIGYEQYF	TGTGCCAGCAGTTACTCCGGACAGGGGATTGGCTACGAGCAGTACTTC
TRBJ1-1	-	-	TRBV5-1	CASSLEGGYTEAFF	TGCGCCAGCAGCTTGGAGGGAGGGTACACTGAAGCTTTCTTT
TRBJ1-2	-	-	TRBV28	CASSLRVFYGYTF	TGTGCCAGCAGTTTAAGAGTTTTCTATGGCTACACCTTC
TRBJ1-2	-	-	TRBV2	CASTPGVYYGYTF	TGTGCCAGCACCCCGGGGGTGTACTATGGCTACACCTTC
TRBJ1-1	few	TRBD1	TRBV5-1	CASSQPGQGEAFF	TGCGCCAGCAGCCAACCGGGACAGGGGGAAGCTTTCTTT
TRBJ1-6	-	TRBD1	TRBV7-6	CASSSIAGTASLVPLHF	TGTGCCAGCAGCTCCATAGCCGGGACAGCTTCGCTTGTCCCCCTCCACTTT
TRBJ1-6	-	-	TRBV12-3/TRBV12-4	CASTPGGNSPLHF	TGTGCCAGCACCCCCGGGGGTAATTCACCCCTCCACTTT
TRBJ1-2	-	-	TRBV21-1	CASSKEEDREGQANYGYTF	TGTGCCAGCAGCAAAGAGGAAGACAGAGAAGGTCAAGCTAACTATGGCTACACCTTC
TRBJ1-1	-	TRBD1	TRBV5-1	CASSRDRNTEAFF	TGCGCCAGCAGCCGGGACAGGAACACTGAAGCTTTCTTT
TRBJ1-5	-	-	TRBV2	CASKGGRYSNQPQHF	TGTGCCAGCAAAGGGGGTCGTTATAGCAATCAGCCCCAGCATTTT
TRBJ1-1	-	-	TRBV2	CASTRGNTEAFF	TGTGCCAGCACCCGAGGGAACACTGAAGCTTTCTTT
TRBJ1-3	-	-	TRBV7-6	CASSRDSDSGNTIYF	TGTGCCAGCAGCCGCGACAGTGACTCTGGAAACACCATATATTTT
TRBJ2-7	-	-	TRBV19	CASSALTGSYEQYF	TGTGCCAGTAGTGCCCTGACAGGATCATACGAGCAGTACTTC
TRBJ1-2	once	-	TRBV6-5	CASIVRGSVGGYTF	TGTGCCAGCATCGTGAGGGGGTCTGTTGGGGGCTACACCTTC
TRBJ2-7	-	TRBD2	TRBV6-2/TRBV6-3	CASSSLAGGRTYEQYF	TGTGCCAGCAGTTCCCTAGCGGGAGGACGAACCTACGAGCAGTACTTC
TRBJ1-1	few	-	TRBV9	CASSVAQMNTEAFF	TGTGCCAGCAGCGTAGCACAGATGAACACTGAAGCTTTCTTT
TRBJ2-3	-	TRBD2	TRBV6-4	CASSFSSGRQDTQYF	TGTGCCAGCAGCTTCTCTAGCGGGAGGCAGGATACGCAGTATTTT
TRBJ2-3	once	-	TRBV7-9	CASSLRASTDTQYF	TGTGCCAGCAGCTTGAGGGCTAGCACAGATACGCAGTATTTT
TRBJ2-3	once	TRBD1	TRBV18	CASSPLQGGTDTQYF	TGTGCCAGCTCACCCCTACAGGGGGGCACAGATACGCAGTATTTT
TRBJ1-2	-	TRBD1	TRBV9	CASSVAGTGVYGYTF	TGTGCCAGCAGCGTCGCCGGGACAGGGGTATATGGCTACACCTTC
TRBJ1-4	-	TRBD1	TRBV5-4	CASSSGTVPNEKLFF	TGTGCCAGCAGCTCGGGGACAGTCCCTAATGAAAAACTGTTTTTT
TRBJ1-5	-	TRBD1	TRBV18	CASSPNQGANNQPQHF	TGTGCCAGCTCACCCAACCAGGGGGCTAACAATCAGCCCCAGCATTTT
TRBJ1-1	-	-	TRBV11-2	CASTLSRNTEAFF	TGTGCCAGCACCCTAAGTAGGAACACTGAAGCTTTCTTT
TRBJ1-1	-	-	TRBV4-2	CASSHPRRAEAFF	TGTGCCAGCAGCCATCCACGTCGAGCTGAAGCTTTCTTT
TRBJ1-1	-	-	TRBV3-1/TRBV3-2	CASSLKTSEAFF	TGTGCCAGCAGCCTCAAGACTTCGGAAGCTTTCTTT
TRBJ2-5	-	-	TRBV7-2	CASSLVQGLQETQYF	TGTGCCAGCAGCTTAGTACAGGGCCTCCAAGAGACCCAGTACTTC
TRBJ1-5	-	-	TRBV2	CASSEGGLYQPQHF	TGTGCCAGCAGTGAAGGAGGGTTATATCAGCCCCAGCATTTT
TRBJ1-2	once	-	TRBV27	CASRINGGQGYTF	TGTGCCAGCAGGATAAACGGGGGGCAAGGCTACACCTTC
TRBJ1-4	-	-	TRBV21-1	CASSKAITEVNEKLFF	TGTGCCAGCAGCAAAGCAATTACAGAAGTTAATGAAAAACTGTTTTTT
TRBJ2-1	-	TRBD2	TRBV28	CASSLMFASGLTGNEQFF	TGTGCCAGCAGTTTGATGTTCGCTAGCGGACTCACTGGGAATGAGCAGTTCTTC
TRBJ2-5	-	-	TRBV19	CASGATQETQYF	TGTGCCAGTGGGGCAACCCAAGAGACCCAGTACTTC
TRBJ1-4	-	-	TRBV4-1	CASSQQGLGGNEKLFF	TGCGCCAGCAGCCAGCAGGGATTAGGGGGTAATGAAAAACTGTTTTTT
TRBJ1-2	-	-	TRBV2	CASSDPGNYGYTF	TGTGCCAGCAGTGACCCCGGGAACTATGGCTACACCTTC
TRBJ2-7	-	-	TRBV2	CASGSLGAQGTGEQYF	TGTGCCAGCGGTTCCTTGGGGGCACAAGGGACGGGGGAGCAGTACTTC
TRBJ1-1	-	-	TRBV3-1/TRBV3-2	CASSPLGQEAFF	TGTGCCAGCAGCCCCTTGGGGCAGGAAGCTTTCTTT
TRBJ1-4	-	-	TRBV5-1	CASSETANEKLFF	TGCGCCAGCAGCGAGACAGCTAATGAAAAACTGTTTTTT
TRBJ1-4	-	-	TRBV28	CASSPWIGQRNEKLFF	TGTGCCAGCAGTCCATGGATTGGACAGCGGAATGAAAAACTGTTTTTT
TRBJ2-7	once	-	TRBV2	CASSDPRGEQYF	TGTGCCAGCAGTGACCCCCGGGGCGAGCAGTACTTC
TRBJ1-4	-	TRBD1	TRBV5-6	CASSVYRGLGTNEKLFF	TGTGCCAGCAGCGTATACAGGGGGCTTGGAACTAATGAAAAACTGTTTTTT
TRBJ2-3	many	-	TRBV25-1	CASSTGLSTDTQYF	TGTGCCAGCAGTACTGGACTTAGCACAGATACGCAGTATTTT
TRBJ1-6	-	-	TRBV28	CASSGGQGQSSPLHF	TGTGCCAGCAGTGGGGGCCAGGGGCAGAGTTCACCCCTCCACTTT
TRBJ2-7	once	-	TRBV7-2	CASSPRGTDFYEQYF	TGTGCCAGCAGCCCTCGGGGGACGGACTTCTACGAGCAGTACTTC
TRBJ1-1	-	TRBD1	TRBV29-1	CSAGTEYMNTEAFF	TGCAGCGCCGGGACAGAATACATGAACACTGAAGCTTTCTTT
TRBJ2-3	-	-	TRBV20-1	CSALRWDTQYF	TGCAGTGCGCTTAGATGGGATACGCAGTATTTT
TRBJ1-1	-	-	TRBV18	CASSYTRAEAFF	TGTGCCAGCTCATATACGAGGGCTGAAGCTTTCTTT
TRBJ1-5	-	TRBD1	TRBV18	CASSPPGGEGQPQHF	TGTGCCAGCTCACCCCCAGGGGGTGAAGGACAGCCCCAGCATTTT